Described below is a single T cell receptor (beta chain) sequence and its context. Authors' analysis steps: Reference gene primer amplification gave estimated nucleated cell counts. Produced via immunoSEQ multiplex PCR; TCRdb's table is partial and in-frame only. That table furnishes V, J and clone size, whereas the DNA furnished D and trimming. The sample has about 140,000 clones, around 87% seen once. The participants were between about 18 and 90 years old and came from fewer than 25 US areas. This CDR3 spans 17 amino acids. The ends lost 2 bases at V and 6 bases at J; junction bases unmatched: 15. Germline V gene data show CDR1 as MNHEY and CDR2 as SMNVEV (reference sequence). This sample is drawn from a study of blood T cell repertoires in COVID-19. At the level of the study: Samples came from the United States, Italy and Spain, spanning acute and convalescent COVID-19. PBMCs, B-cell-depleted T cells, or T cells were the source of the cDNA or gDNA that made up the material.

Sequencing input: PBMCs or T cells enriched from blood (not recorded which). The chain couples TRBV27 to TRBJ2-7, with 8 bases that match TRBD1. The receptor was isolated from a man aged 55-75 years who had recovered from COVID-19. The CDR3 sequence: CASSLGSGRGLLGEQYF. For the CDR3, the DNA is TGTGCCAGCAGTTTAGGGTCGGGCAGGGGGCTTCTAGGCGAGCAGTACTTC.